Below, 5 T cell receptor beta chains from the same sample are listed, as sequenced in a study of human T cells and chemical hapten exposure. TCRdb re-derived calls from the RACE reads in MiXCR, one entry per CDR3 protein. The table has around 99,000 distinct CDR3 sequences, 9.5% to 12% seen once. Regarding time point: patch test 2, 6 weeks after DPC sensitization. As to treatment: therapeutic diphenylcyclopropenone sensitization with weekly scalp DPC. The sample here was whole blood, taken in connection with sensitization to the hapten diphenylcyclopropenone (DPC). The source is a man in his forties with alopecia areata. Some clones in this sample may be carry-over from other donors' samples.

This clonotype was picked up many times. The chain combines TRBV6-1 with TRBJ1-5; D is perhaps TRBD1 (5 bases). The CDR3 loop spans 15 amino acids. Trimming cost V 2 bases and J 2 bases, with 10 bases left between them. Germline V gene data show CDR1 as MNHNS and CDR2 as SASEGT. DNA of the CDR3: TGTGCCAGCAGTGAAAAGTTAGGGGGCAATCAGCCCCAGCATTTT. Its translation: CASSEKLGGNQPQHF.

This clonotype showed up just a few times. The chain couples TRBV6-5 to TRBJ2-6; D might be TRBD2 (5 bases). V was clipped by 6 bases and J by 4 bases, with 13 bases between them. Germline-derived CDR1 and CDR2 are MNHEY and SVGAGI. This CDR3 contains 15 residues. CDR3 loop: CASRDVSAGANVLTF. CDR3 nucleotide sequence: TGTGCCAGCAGGGACGTTAGCGCAGGGGCCAACGTCCTGACTTTC.

This clonotype was seen a handful of times. V is TRBV7-8 and J is TRBJ2-3; 9 nucleotides line up with TRBD2. The V and J ends lost 6 bases and 0 bases, in that order; junction bases with no gene match: 4. The germline V gene has CDR1 SGHVS and CDR2 FQNEAQ. CDR3 length: 15 residues. CDR3 sequence: CASSSLAGSTDTQYF. As DNA, the CDR3 is TGTGCCAGCAGTTCCCTAGCGGGAAGCACAGATACGCAGTATTTT.

This clonotype was counted a few times. J is TRBJ1-5 and V is TRBV20-1, with D uncertain. The germline CDR1 and CDR2 sequences are DFQATT and SNEGSKA (reference sequence). There are 13 residues in the CDR3. The V end lost 3 bases, the J end lost 5 bases, and 11 bases lay between the germline ends. The CDR3 region has the DNA TGCAGTGCTAGTGAAGGTGTTGATCAGCCCCAGCATTTT. Protein: CSASEGVDQPQHF.

This clonotype came up a few times. V is TRBV5-1 and J is TRBJ2-7, with 9 bases matching TRBD2. The CDR3 loop spans 15 amino acids. Germline V lookup: CDR1 SGHRS, CDR2 YFSETQ. Trimming at V came to 3 bases and at J to 4 bases, leaving 8 bases not matched to a gene. The CDR3 DNA reads TGCGCCAGCAGCTCCCCCCCGCGGGAGGGGTACGAGCAGTACTTC. Residues: CASSSPPREGYEQYF. Combining the CDR3 with reference TRBV5-1 and TRBJ2-7 gives the whole variable domain KAGVTQTPRYLIKTRGQQVTLSCSPISGHRSVSWYQQTPGQGLQFLFEYFSETQRNKGNFPGRFSGRQFSNSRSEMNVSTLELGDSALYLCASSSPPREGYEQYFGPGTRLTVT.